These 12 T cell receptor beta chains originate from one sample sequenced in a study of control samples from healthy donors and cancer patients. Assay: immunoSEQ multiplex PCR; the TCRdb copy retains only in-frame clones and omits some. Seen here are 150,000 to 200,000 clones, roughly nine tenths observed once, and the top ten hold 0.65% to 0.85%. The sequencing sample was made of blood. The receptors here all came from a young woman in good health.

This clone was detected only a few times. The rearrangement joins TRBV3-1 (or the pseudogene TRBV3-2) to TRBJ1-2; 7 bases align to TRBD1. There are 13 residues in the CDR3. With V trimmed by 3 bases and J by 7 bases, 5 bases remained unmatched. Germline V gene data show CDR1 as LGHDT and CDR2 as YNNKEL (reference sequence). The CDR3 here is CASSQGQQAGYTF. Written as DNA, the CDR3 is TGTGCCAGCAGCCAGGGACAGCAGGCTGGCTACACCTTC.

The chain carries TRBV6-5 and TRBJ2-7, with 8 bases aligning to TRBD1. The CDR3 contains 14 residues. Trimming removed 7 bases from V and 3 bases from J; junction bases left unmatched: 8. CDR1 MNHEY and CDR2 SVGAGI come from the germline V gene. CDR3 coding DNA: TGTGCCAGCATGGTGACAGGGGAGGTCTACGAGCAGTACTTC. Protein: CASMVTGEVYEQYF.

CDR3 DNA: TGTGCCAGCAGCTCAAGACAGGGCGGCACAGATACGCAGTATTTT. This codes for CASSSRQGGTDTQYF. The chain couples TRBV13 to TRBJ2-3; 7 bases fit TRBD1. This CDR3 region has 15 residues. Germline V gene lookup returns CDR1 PRHDT and CDR2 FYEKMQ (reference sequence). V was clipped by 4 bases and J by 1 base; unmatched bases: 5. Full variable domain (rest looked up from reference TRBV13 and TRBJ2-3): AAGVIQSPRHLIKEKRETATLKCYPIPRHDTVYWYQQGPGQDPQFLISFYEKMQSDKGSIPDRFSAQQFSDYHSELNMSSLELGDSALYFCASSSRQGGTDTQYFGPGTRLTVL.

The rearrangement uses TRBV7-3 and TRBJ1-5, with unresolved D. This CDR3 is built from 11 residues. V gave up 3 bases and J gave up 6 bases, with 3 bases separating them. The germline V gene encodes CDR1 SGHTA and CDR2 FQGTGA. In DNA form, the CDR3 reads TGTGCCAGCAGCTTGGGTCAGCCCCAGCATTTT. Translating it yields CASSLGQPQHF.

Of note for this clone: This specimen includes other DNA sequences encoding the same CDR3. J is TRBJ1-2 and V is TRBV7-2; D is perhaps TRBD1 (6 bases). Germline loops: CDR1 SGHTA, CDR2 FQGNSA. There are 14 residues in the CDR3. Between the trimmed V and J ends, which lost 1 base and 3 bases, there was a span of 9 bases. In DNA form, the CDR3 reads TGTGCCAGCAGCTTAGGAGGGGGGGACTATGGCTACACCTTC. It codes for CASSLGGGDYGYTF.

V gene TRBV7-9 combines with J gene TRBJ2-1; D might be TRBD2 (6 bases). CDR1 and CDR2 from the germline V gene are SEHNR and FQNEAQ (reference sequence). This CDR3 spans 15 amino acids. V gave up 2 bases and J gave up 1 base, with 9 bases separating them. As DNA, the CDR3 is TGTGCCAGCAGCTTAAGGGACTCTTCCTACAATGAGCAGTTCTTC. Residues: CASSLRDSSYNEQFF.

A note on this clone: This same CDR3 is encoded by further DNA sequences in the sample. The gene calls are TRBV9 and TRBJ2-5; weak D call: TRBD2 (6 bases). V was pared by 2 bases and J by 4 bases, with 6 bases between. The CDR3 has 12 amino acids. Germline-derived CDR1 and CDR2 are SGDLS and YYNGEE. CDR3 sequence: CASSVGGETQYF. The CDR3 region has the DNA TGTGCCAGCAGCGTGGGGGGAGAGACCCAGTACTTC.

The chain has TRBV9 and TRBJ1-4; 11 nucleotides line up with TRBD1. V lost 3 bases and J lost 1; bases outside the gene matches: 2. Germline V CDR1 and CDR2: SGDLS, YYNGEE. The CDR3 sequence is 16 residues long. In DNA, the CDR3 is TGTGCCAGCAGCGCCGGGACAGGGGGAACTAATGAAAAACTGTTTTTT. Translated, it gives CASSAGTGGTNEKLFF.

This sequence joins TRBV4-1 and TRBJ2-3; perhaps TRBD2 as D (5 bases). CDR1 and CDR2 (germline): MGHRA, YSYEKL. V gave up 0 bases and J gave up 4 bases, with 14 bases separating them. CDR3 length equals 16 residues. Here the CDR3 DNA reads TGCGCCAGCAGCCAAGAGCTAACGGGAAAATCAGATACGCAGTATTTT. As protein: CASSQELTGKSDTQYF.

J is TRBJ2-3 and V is TRBV2, with D possibly called TRBD1 or TRBD2 (7 bases each). CDR1 is SNHLY and CDR2 is FYNNEI in the germline V gene. V lost 10 bases, J lost 4 bases, and 15 bases lay in between. This CDR3 spans 13 amino acids. CDR3 region: CANRGGPADTQYF. For the CDR3, the DNA is TGTGCCAACAGGGGAGGGCCCGCAGATACGCAGTATTTT.

The V and J genes are TRBV3-1 (or the pseudogene TRBV3-2) and TRBJ1-2; maybe TRBD1 (6 bases). V lost 1 base and J lost 6, with 18 bases in between. Per the germline V gene, CDR1 is LGHDT and CDR2 is YNNKEL (reference sequence). This CDR3 has 16 amino acids. Written as DNA, the CDR3 is TGTGCCAGCAGCCAAGGGAGCGAACAGGGATTCAATGGCTACACCTTC. This gives the protein CASSQGSEQGFNGYTF.

The chain links TRBV30 to TRBJ2-5; D is unresolved. Germline V gives CDR1 GTSNPN, CDR2 SVGIG (reference sequence). The CDR3 extends over 15 amino acids. V was trimmed by 1 base and J by 4 bases, leaving 16 bases between them. The CDR3 region has the DNA TGTGCCTGGAGTGGCTTGGGCGCGGACGGAGAGACCCAGTACTTC. Translated, it gives CAWSGLGADGETQYF. Based on the CDR3 plus reference TRBV30 and TRBJ2-5, the full variable domain is SQTIHQWPATLVQPVGSPLSLECTVEGTSNPNLYWYRQAAGRGLQLLFYSVGIGQISSEVPQNLSASRPQDRQFILSSKKLLLSDSGFYLCAWSGLGADGETQYFGPGTRLLVL.